These 26 T cell receptor beta chains originate from one sample sequenced in a study of shared clonotypes between healthy human individuals. This table comes from immunoSEQ multiplex PCR, and its TCRdb copy is limited to in-frame clones, with some not included. The profile shows roughly 110,000 clones, around 65% of them singletons. Source material: memory CD8+ T cells sorted from blood. Subset here: CD45RO+ cells pooled with CCR7-negative TemRA cells. These receptors all come from a woman younger than 45 in good health.

This chain joins TRBV4-2 and TRBJ2-5; D may match TRBD1 or TRBD2 (5 bases each). The CDR3 totals 16 residues. Germline assignment: CDR1 LGHNA and CDR2 YNFKEQ. Deletions cut 3 bases from V and 11 bases from J, with 25 bases between. The CDR3, as DNA: TGTGCCAGCAGCCAGGACCCGGGAAATGAGCTGGGGGAGCAGTACTTC. Amino acids: CASSQDPGNELGEQYF.

The V gene is TRBV28, the J gene TRBJ1-5; possibly TRBD1 for D (5 bases). The CDR3 runs to 13 residues. Germline lookup yields CDR1 MDHEN and CDR2 SYDVKM. V lost 2 bases and J lost 7, with 9 bases in between. The CDR3: CASSLRGGQPQHF. CDR3 DNA sequence: TGTGCCAGCAGTTTAAGGGGCGGACAGCCCCAGCATTTT. The variable domain in full, completed from reference TRBV28 and TRBJ1-5, reads DVKVTQSSRYLVKRTGEKVFLECVQDMDHENMFWYRQDPGLGLRLIYFSYDVKMKEKGDIPEGYSVSREKKERFSLILESASTNQTSMYLCASSLRGGQPQHFGDGTRLSIL.

On this clone: Since a far larger clone is one base different, this is likely a read error. The chain recombines TRBV11-3 with TRBJ1-1, with 7 nucleotides matching TRBD1. This CDR3 comprises 13 residues. Germline trimming cut 6 bases from V and 1 base from J; bases unmatched to any gene: 2. Germline V gene lookup returns CDR1 SGHNT and CDR2 YENEEA. CDR3 coding DNA: TGTGCCAGCAGTGACAGGGAGAACACTGAAGCTTTCTTT. Translation: CASSDRENTEAFF.

This clone was detected only once. CDR3: CASSLAFDRPPTYEQYF. CDR3 in DNA: TGTGCCAGCAGCTTAGCTTTTGACAGGCCCCCAACCTACGAGCAGTACTTC. This chain connects TRBV7-8 to TRBJ2-7; maybe TRBD1 (6 bases). Germline V CDR1 and CDR2: SGHVS, FQNEAQ. The length of the CDR3 is 17 residues. Trimming left V 0 bases short and J 2 bases short, with 17 bases between.

The V call is TRBV27, the J call TRBJ2-1; D ambiguous. CDR1 is MNHEY, CDR2 SMNVEV, per germline (reference sequence). The ends were cut back, 0 bases at V and 3 bases at J, with 12 bases in the middle. The CDR3 runs 16 residues. CDR3: CASSLSGGILYNEQFF. The CDR3 nucleotides read TGTGCCAGCAGTTTATCGGGCGGAATTCTCTACAATGAGCAGTTCTTC.

The V gene is TRBV11-2, the J gene TRBJ2-3; 9 nucleotides line up with TRBD2. Germline CDR1 and CDR2: SGHAT and FQNNGV. The J segment lost 3 bases and the V segment lost 1 base, leaving 2 bases of the junction unmatched. The CDR3 contains 15 residues. This CDR3 reads CASSLGTSGTDTQYF. DNA for the CDR3: TGTGCCAGCAGCTTAGGAACTAGCGGGACAGATACGCAGTATTTT.

This chain links TRBV5-4 with TRBJ1-5, with TRBD1 as a possible D gene (6 bases). V was trimmed by 1 base and J by 3 bases, leaving 8 bases between them. This CDR3 has 14 amino acids. Germline V gene lookup returns CDR1 SGHNT and CDR2 YYREEE (reference sequence). This chain's CDR3 is CASSLRGANQPQHF. In DNA, the CDR3 is TGTGCCAGCAGCTTGCGGGGGGCCAATCAGCCCCAGCATTTT.

The rearrangement joins TRBV7-9 to TRBJ1-1; 7 bases map to TRBD1. This CDR3 has 19 residues. Looked up from germline, CDR1 is SEHNR and CDR2 is FQNEAQ (reference sequence). V lost 0 bases, J lost 0 bases, and 13 bases stayed unmatched. CDR3 DNA sequence: TGTGCCAGCAGCTTAGCGCTGAGGGCAGGGGGACCCGTGAACACTGAAGCTTTCTTT. It encodes CASSLALRAGGPVNTEAFF. Full variable domain (rest looked up from reference TRBV7-9 and TRBJ1-1): DTGVSQNPRHKITKRGQNVTFRCDPISEHNRLYWYRQTLGQGPEFLTYFQNEAQLEKSRLLSDRFSAERPKGSFSTLEIQRTEQGDSAMYLCASSLALRAGGPVNTEAFFGQGTRLTVV.

The V and J genes are TRBV21-1 and TRBJ2-1; the table's D call of TRBD2 was not tested on the DNA. TRBV21-1 is deemed a pseudogene. This CDR3 comprises 15 residues. The CDR3 DNA reads TGTGCCAGCACTCTTAGCGGTAGAGTACAATGTGAGCAGTTCTTC. Translating gives CASTLSGRVQCEQFF.

The chain combines TRBV4-2 with TRBJ2-3; D unclear. The CDR3 loop spans 14 amino acids. V shed 2 bases and J shed 7 bases, with 13 bases lying between them. Germline lookup yields CDR1 LGHNA and CDR2 YNFKEQ. The CDR3 DNA reads TGTGCCAGCAGCCAAAAAGTCCTCTCAAATACGCAGTATTTT. It translates to CASSQKVLSNTQYF.

V usage is TRBV2 and J usage is TRBJ2-7; D unresolved. Germline loops: CDR1 SNHLY, CDR2 FYNNEI. With 2 bases removed from V and 2 bases from J, the gap between germline ends came to 10 bases. The CDR3 length is 14 residues. The CDR3: CASSELPGTYEQYF. In DNA form, the CDR3 reads TGTGCCAGCAGTGAATTACCTGGAACCTACGAGCAGTACTTC.

The chain joins TRBV7-9 to TRBJ2-2; D is unclear. The germline gives CDR1 SEHNR, CDR2 FQNEAQ (reference sequence). The CDR3 spans 12 residues. Deletions cut 8 bases from V and 5 bases from J, with 9 bases between. CDR3 DNA: TGTGCCAGCGGGGTCAGTACCGGGGAGCTGTTTTTT. Amino acids: CASGVSTGELFF.

V is TRBV2 and J is TRBJ1-1; possibly TRBD1 for D (5 bases). Germline V gene data show CDR1 as SNHLY and CDR2 as FYNNEI. Trimming pared 7 bases from V and 4 bases from J, leaving 10 bases between. CDR3 size: 12 residues. CDR3 in DNA: TGTGCCAGCAAGGGGCTTGGCACTGAAGCTTTCTTT. It translates to CASKGLGTEAFF.

This clone has only one observation. The chain is built from TRBV7-9 and TRBJ2-7, with a tentative D call TRBD2 (6 bases). Trimming removed 0 bases at V and 0 bases at J, with 9 bases between. The CDR3 runs 15 residues. Germline V gives CDR1 SEHNR, CDR2 FQNEAQ (reference sequence). The CDR3 DNA sequence: TGTGCCAGCAGCTTAGCTAGCGGAGGCTCCTACGAGCAGTACTTC. Amino acids: CASSLASGGSYEQYF.

The rearrangement links TRBV19 to TRBJ2-2; D is ambiguous. The V gene's germline CDR1 is LNHDA and CDR2 SQIVND (reference sequence). Deletions cut 5 bases from V and 2 bases from J, with 6 bases between. The CDR3 is 13 amino acids. CDR3 sequence (DNA): TGTGCCAGTAGTGTCCTTAACACCGGGGAGCTGTTTTTT. Translated, it gives CASSVLNTGELFF.

The chain joins TRBV6-1 to TRBJ2-3, with a possible D match to TRBD2 (7 bases). V was trimmed by 2 bases and J by 4 bases, leaving 13 bases between them. Germline lookup yields CDR1 MNHNS and CDR2 SASEGT. The CDR3 is 15 amino acids. CDR3 sequence (DNA): TGTGCCAGCAGTGAATCGAAGGGGGGGGCAGATACGCAGTATTTT. Amino acids: CASSESKGGADTQYF.

CDR3 sequence reads: CASSDRPREGGTEQFF. The CDR3 coding sequence is TGTGCCAGCAGCGACAGACCCCGGGAGGGCGGGACTGAGCAGTTCTTC. J is TRBJ2-1 and V is TRBV11-2, with 8 bases fitting TRBD2. Germline V gives CDR1 SGHAT, CDR2 FQNNGV. V dropped 5 bases and J dropped 9; count of bases not matched to a gene: 15. The CDR3 length is 16 residues.

The chain carries TRBV7-9 and TRBJ2-2, with 9 bases aligning to TRBD1. This CDR3 is 17 amino acids long. With V trimmed by 8 bases and J by 5 bases, 15 bases remained unmatched. Germline CDR1 is SEHNR and CDR2 is FQNEAQ (reference sequence). The CDR3 region has the DNA TGTGCCAGCTCTCCTTTCTGGACAGGGGTGCGGACCGGGGAGCTGTTTTTT. As protein: CASSPFWTGVRTGELFF.

V gene TRBV5-1 combines with J gene TRBJ2-7; the D gene is possibly TRBD1 (6 bases). The length of the CDR3 is 15 residues. In germline, CDR1 is SGHRS, CDR2 YFSETQ. V lost 2 bases and J lost 7, with 19 bases in between. The CDR3 protein is CASSFRRDPTGEQYF. The CDR3 coding sequence is TGCGCCAGCAGCTTTAGGCGAGATCCCACAGGGGAGCAGTACTTC.

CDR3 nucleotide sequence: TGTGCCAGCAGTCCCTGGGTCCCGAATGAGCAGTTCTTC. Amino acid sequence: CASSPWVPNEQFF. The rearrangement links TRBV28 to TRBJ2-1; D ambiguous. Per the germline V gene, CDR1 is MDHEN and CDR2 is SYDVKM. V dropped 5 bases and J dropped 7 bases, with 12 bases sitting between them. The length of the CDR3 is 13 residues.

The chain uses TRBV25-1 and TRBJ2-2; D assignment may be TRBD1 or TRBD2 (5 bases each). This CDR3 has 18 residues. The V gene lost 2 bases and the J gene lost 1 base, with 17 bases spanning the gap. CDR1 and CDR2 (germline): MGHDK, SYGVNS. This CDR3 is CASSEIPKGRLNTGELFF. In DNA form, the CDR3 reads TGTGCCAGCAGTGAAATCCCCAAGGGACGATTGAACACCGGGGAGCTGTTTTTT.

V gene TRBV7-9 combines with J gene TRBJ1-1; 7 nucleotides align to TRBD1. Germline values: CDR1 SEHNR, CDR2 FQNEAQ (reference sequence). Germline trimming cut 8 bases from V and 2 bases from J; bases unmatched to any gene: 8. The CDR3 is 14 residues long. In DNA, the CDR3 is TGTGCCAGCGGTTCCCGGGACAGAAACACTGAAGCTTTCTTT. This codes for CASGSRDRNTEAFF.

This clone was seen a single time. The V call is TRBV27, the J call TRBJ1-2; D uncertain. Trimming removed 2 bases at V and 4 bases at J, with 8 bases between. This CDR3 region has 13 residues. Germline CDR1 is MNHEY and CDR2 is SMNVEV (reference sequence). The CDR3 spells CASSLGPSYGYTF. The CDR3 nucleotides are TGTGCCAGCAGTTTAGGTCCTTCCTATGGCTACACCTTC.

This clone showed up many times. This chain uses TRBV28 with TRBJ1-2; D call uncertain. Germline V gene data show CDR1 as MDHEN and CDR2 as SYDVKM. CDR3 length: 15 residues. Trimming removed 8 bases at V and 0 bases at J, with 16 bases between. Here the CDR3 DNA reads TGTGCCAGCTTCTCTTCAGTCCCTGCTAACTATGGCTACACCTTC. This sequence encodes CASFSSVPANYGYTF.

J is TRBJ1-3 and V is TRBV11-2; 7 bases match TRBD1. Trimming cost V 4 bases and J 0 bases; bases outside gene matches: 15. The germline CDR1 and CDR2 sequences are SGHAT and FQNNGV. The length of the CDR3 is 19 residues. The CDR3 nucleotides are TGTGCCAGCAGCTCTCTTAGCCCTGGGACAGTCCTCTCTGGAAACACCATATATTTT. Its protein product is CASSSLSPGTVLSGNTIYF.

V is TRBV20-1 and J is TRBJ1-1; TRBD1 is a possible D gene (5 bases). Trimming pared 8 bases from V and 5 bases from J, leaving 12 bases between. From germline, CDR1 is DFQATT and CDR2 SNEGSKA (reference sequence). This CDR3 has 11 residues. The CDR3 bases are TGCAGTTTGGGGGAGTGGACTGAAGCTTTCTTT. This codes for CSLGEWTEAFF.